This T cell receptor (beta chain) was recovered during a study of blood T cell repertoires in COVID-19. The overall study: Acute-phase and convalescent COVID-19 samples originated in the United States, Italy and Spain. From T cells, B-cell-depleted T cells, or PBMCs came the material, which was cDNA or gDNA.

Original data processing: Amplification from reference gene primers served as the basis for estimated nucleated cell counts. Assay used: immunoSEQ multiplex PCR; TCRdb lists only in-frame clones, some missing. The DNA gave D and trimming, while V, J and clone size come from that table. Of about 190,000 clones listed, roughly 80% are singletons. V dropped 0 bases and J dropped 8; count of bases not matched to a gene: 9. The CDR3 runs to 16 residues. Germline lookup yields CDR1 SGDLS and CDR2 YYNGEE. The chain couples TRBV9 to TRBJ2-2; 8 bases are shared with TRBD1. The TCR was taken from a man in his 60s with acute or convalescent COVID-19. Material for sequencing was peripheral blood. CDR3 in DNA: TGTGCCAGCAGCGTAGATCCGACAGGGGCACGGGGGGAGCTGTTTTTT. It codes for CASSVDPTGARGELFF.